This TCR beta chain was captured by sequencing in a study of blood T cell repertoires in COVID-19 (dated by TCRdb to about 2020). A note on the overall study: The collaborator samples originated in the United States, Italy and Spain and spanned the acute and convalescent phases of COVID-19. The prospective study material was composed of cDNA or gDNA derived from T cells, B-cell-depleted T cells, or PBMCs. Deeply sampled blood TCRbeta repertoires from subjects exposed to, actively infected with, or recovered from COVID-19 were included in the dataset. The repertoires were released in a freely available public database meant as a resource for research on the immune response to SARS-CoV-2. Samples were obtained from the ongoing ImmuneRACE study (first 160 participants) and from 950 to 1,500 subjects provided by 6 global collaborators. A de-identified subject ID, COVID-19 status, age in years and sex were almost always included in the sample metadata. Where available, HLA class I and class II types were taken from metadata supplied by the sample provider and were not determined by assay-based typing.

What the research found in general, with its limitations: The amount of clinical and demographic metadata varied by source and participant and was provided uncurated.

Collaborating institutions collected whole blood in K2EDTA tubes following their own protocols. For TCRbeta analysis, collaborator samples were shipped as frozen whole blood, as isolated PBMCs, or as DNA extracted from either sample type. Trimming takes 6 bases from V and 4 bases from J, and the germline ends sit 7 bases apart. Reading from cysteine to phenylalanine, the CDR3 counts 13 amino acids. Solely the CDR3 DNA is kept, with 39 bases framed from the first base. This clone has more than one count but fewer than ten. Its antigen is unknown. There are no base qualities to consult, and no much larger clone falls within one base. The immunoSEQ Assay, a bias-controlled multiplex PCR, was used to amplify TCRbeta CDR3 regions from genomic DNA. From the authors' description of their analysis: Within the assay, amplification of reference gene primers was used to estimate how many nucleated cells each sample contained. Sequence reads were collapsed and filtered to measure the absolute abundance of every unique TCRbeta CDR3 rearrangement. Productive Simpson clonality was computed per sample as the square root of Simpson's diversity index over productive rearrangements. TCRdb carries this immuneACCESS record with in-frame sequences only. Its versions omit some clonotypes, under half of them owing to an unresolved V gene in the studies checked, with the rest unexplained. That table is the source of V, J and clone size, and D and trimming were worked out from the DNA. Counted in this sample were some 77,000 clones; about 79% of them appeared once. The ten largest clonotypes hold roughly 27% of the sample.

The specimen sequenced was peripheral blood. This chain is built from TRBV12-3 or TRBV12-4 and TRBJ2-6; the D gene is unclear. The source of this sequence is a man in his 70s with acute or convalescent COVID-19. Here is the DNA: TGTGCCAGCAGGGTTAGCGGGGCCAACGTCCTGACTTTC. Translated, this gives CASRVSGANVLTF.